The 18 T cell receptor beta chains below all came from one sample that was sequenced in a study of T cell responses to AZD1222 COVID-19 vaccine. TCRdb's copy holds only in-frame clones and misses some; the assay was immunoSEQ multiplex PCR. Of under 40,000 clones listed, approximately 80% were seen once; the top ten hold around 4.5%. The sequenced sample was peripheral blood, obtained 28 days after the second AZD1222 dose. The receptors shown here come from an adult who received the AZD1222 COVID-19 vaccine.

V and J are TRBV7-2 and TRBJ1-1; tentatively, D is TRBD1 (6 bases). This CDR3 is built from 13 residues. In germline, CDR1 is SGHTA, CDR2 FQGNSA. V was cut by 4 bases and J by 8 bases, with 14 bases left in between. The CDR3 sequence: CASSSIKTGEAFF. In DNA, the CDR3 is TGTGCCAGCAGCTCGATAAAGACAGGAGAAGCTTTCTTT.

The chain is built from TRBV30 and TRBJ2-3; D remains unclear. Trimming removed 3 bases at V and 2 bases at J, with 18 bases between. The germline gives CDR1 GTSNPN, CDR2 SVGIG (reference sequence). This CDR3 has 16 amino acids. This chain's CDR3 is CAWSVQSGLITDTQYF. The CDR3 DNA reads as TGTGCCTGGAGCGTCCAGAGTGGGCTTATCACAGATACGCAGTATTTT.

The count of this clone is one. The chain joins TRBV30 to TRBJ2-3; TRBD2 might be the D (5 bases). Germline CDR1 and CDR2: GTSNPN and SVGIG (reference sequence). Trimming pared 5 bases from V and 4 bases from J, leaving 10 bases between. The CDR3 spans 12 residues. As DNA, the CDR3 is TGTGCCTGGGGAGCGGCCGCAGATACGCAGTATTTT. It codes for CAWGAAADTQYF. Full variable domain (remainder filled in from reference TRBV30 and TRBJ2-3): SQTIHQWPATLVQPVGSPLSLECTVEGTSNPNLYWYRQAAGRGLQLLFYSVGIGQISSEVPQNLSASRPQDRQFILSSKKLLLSDSGFYLCAWGAAADTQYFGPGTRLTVL.

The chain links TRBV28 to TRBJ2-5; D not resolved. V lost 2 bases and J 5 bases, leaving 15 bases between the germline ends. This CDR3 contains 15 residues. The V gene's germline CDR1 is MDHEN and CDR2 SYDVKM. The CDR3 region is CASSLDPSDGETQYF. The CDR3 DNA reads as TGTGCCAGCAGTTTAGACCCGTCTGACGGGGAGACCCAGTACTTC.

The rearrangement joins TRBV29-1 to TRBJ1-2; D is undetermined. The CDR3 runs to 17 residues. The germline V and J ends were trimmed by 4 bases and 4 bases, with 25 bases remaining between them. CDR1 is SQVTM and CDR2 is ANQGSEA in the germline V gene. CDR3 region: CSVGEGTGSRFIYGYTF. DNA for the CDR3: TGCAGCGTTGGAGAAGGAACGGGGTCAAGATTTATCTATGGCTACACCTTC.

V gene TRBV2 combines with J gene TRBJ2-3; D tentatively reads TRBD1 or TRBD2 (5 bases each). The CDR3 sequence is 14 residues long. The V gene's germline CDR1 is SNHLY and CDR2 FYNNEI. Trimming pared 1 base from V and 5 bases from J, leaving 10 bases between. The CDR3 DNA is TGTGCCAGCAGTGAAGTCAGGGCGGGAGATACGCAGTATTTT. Translation: CASSEVRAGDTQYF.

The chain joins TRBV7-2 to TRBJ2-4; D uncertain. CDR1 is SGHTA and CDR2 is FQGNSA in the germline V gene. The CDR3 spans 18 residues. Trimming left V 5 bases short and J 0 bases short, with 20 bases between. The CDR3 region is CASSPNLNVELAKNIQYF. The CDR3 bases are TGTGCCAGCAGCCCCAATCTTAATGTAGAATTAGCCAAAAACATTCAGTACTTC.

V and J are TRBV27 and TRBJ2-1; D unclear. V lost 5 bases and J 4 bases, leaving 3 bases between the germline ends. The germline gives CDR1 MNHEY, CDR2 SMNVEV (reference sequence). The CDR3 is made up of 11 amino acids. The CDR3 bases are TGTGCCAGCAGTATGTACAATGAGCAGTTCTTC. This encodes CASSMYNEQFF.

This clone appeared a few times. The rearrangement uses TRBV6-5 and TRBJ1-1, with TRBD1 matching over 11 bases. The CDR3 is 15 residues long. Germline loops: CDR1 MNHEY, CDR2 SVGAGI. V was clipped by 4 bases and J by 5 bases; unmatched bases: 6. The CDR3 DNA reads TGTGCCAGCAGTTCTCCGGACAGGGGGCGGACTGAAGCTTTCTTT. Translated, it gives CASSSPDRGRTEAFF.

This chain uses TRBV2 with TRBJ1-5; perhaps TRBD1 as D (6 bases). This CDR3 comprises 14 residues. CDR1 is SNHLY and CDR2 is FYNNEI in the germline V gene. Trimming removed 7 bases at V and 6 bases at J, with 16 bases between. The CDR3 DNA is TGTGCCAGCAACGTACAGGGCCCCGGTCAGCCCCAGCATTTT. Amino acid sequence: CASNVQGPGQPQHF.

The rearrangement joins TRBV19 to TRBJ1-2; D unresolved. The CDR3 extends over 13 amino acids. CDR1 is LNHDA and CDR2 is SQIVND in the germline V gene (reference sequence). V was pared by 5 bases and J by 4 bases, with 11 bases between. CDR3 in amino acids: CASSFLSLYGYTF. The CDR3, as DNA: TGTGCCAGTAGTTTCCTCTCTCTCTATGGCTACACCTTC.

The V call is TRBV21-1, the J call TRBJ1-5; the listed D gene, TRBD1, was not tested against the DNA. TRBV21-1 is annotated as a pseudogene. CDR3 length equals 16 residues. The CDR3 DNA follows: TGTGCCAGCAGCAACCCCGGGACAGGGGATAATCAGCCCCAGCATTTT. Encoded protein: CASSNPGTGDNQPQHF.

The chain uses TRBV21-1 and TRBJ1-2; the table gives TRBD1 as D, unverified against the DNA. TRBV21-1 is classified as a pseudogene. The CDR3 is made up of 14 amino acids. The CDR3 reads CASSGDRQAYGYTF. The CDR3 DNA reads as TGTGCCAGCAGTGGCGACCGGCAGGCCTATGGCTACACCTTC.

This chain links TRBV3-1 (or the pseudogene TRBV3-2) with TRBJ1-4; D is unclear. Germline V gives CDR1 LGHDT, CDR2 YNNKEL (reference sequence). V lost 4 bases and J lost 8, with 8 bases in between. The CDR3 consists of 12 residues. DNA for the CDR3: TGTGCCAGCAGCCGGCTCGGAGAAAAACTGTTTTTT. It specifies CASSRLGEKLFF.

This clone was seen just once. This chain uses TRBV6-1 with TRBJ1-3, with unresolved D. The CDR3 spans 14 residues. Per the germline V gene, CDR1 is MNHNS and CDR2 is SASEGT. The V end was cut by 1 base, the J end by 3 bases, with 7 bases between. The CDR3 region has the DNA TGTGCCAGCAGTGAAGTGACGGATGGAAACACCATATATTTT. Its protein is CASSEVTDGNTIYF.

The V gene is TRBV5-1, the J gene TRBJ2-5; perhaps D is TRBD1 or TRBD2 (5 bases each). The CDR3 is made up of 16 amino acids. Trimming stripped 1 base from V and 1 base from J, with 14 bases between. Germline V gene data show CDR1 as SGHRS and CDR2 as YFSETQ. CDR3: CASSLLGVGTQETQYF. The DNA of the CDR3 is TGCGCCAGCAGCTTGTTAGGCGTGGGGACCCAAGAGACCCAGTACTTC. Looking up the rest from reference TRBV5-1 and TRBJ2-5 gives the full variable domain: KAGVTQTPRYLIKTRGQQVTLSCSPISGHRSVSWYQQTPGQGLQFLFEYFSETQRNKGNFPGRFSGRQFSNSRSEMNVSTLELGDSALYLCASSLLGVGTQETQYFGPGTRLLVL.

The rearrangement uses TRBV27 and TRBJ2-1; 10 nucleotides align to TRBD2. The length of the CDR3 is 16 residues. The V segment lost 0 bases and the J segment 7 bases; nucleotides outside the gene matches: 6. In germline, CDR1 is MNHEY, CDR2 SMNVEV (reference sequence). CDR3 sequence: CASSLSQAGGPNEQFF. CDR3 sequence (DNA): TGTGCCAGCAGTTTATCTCAAGCGGGAGGGCCAAATGAGCAGTTCTTC.

The rearrangement joins TRBV6-5 to TRBJ1-1; D possibly corresponds to TRBD1 (6 bases). The germline V and J ends were trimmed by 7 bases and 6 bases, with 12 bases remaining between them. This CDR3 contains 12 residues. CDR1 MNHEY and CDR2 SVGAGI come from the germline V gene. The CDR3, as DNA: TGTGCCAGCAATAGGGGGGGGTCTGAAGCTTTCTTT. Residues: CASNRGGSEAFF.